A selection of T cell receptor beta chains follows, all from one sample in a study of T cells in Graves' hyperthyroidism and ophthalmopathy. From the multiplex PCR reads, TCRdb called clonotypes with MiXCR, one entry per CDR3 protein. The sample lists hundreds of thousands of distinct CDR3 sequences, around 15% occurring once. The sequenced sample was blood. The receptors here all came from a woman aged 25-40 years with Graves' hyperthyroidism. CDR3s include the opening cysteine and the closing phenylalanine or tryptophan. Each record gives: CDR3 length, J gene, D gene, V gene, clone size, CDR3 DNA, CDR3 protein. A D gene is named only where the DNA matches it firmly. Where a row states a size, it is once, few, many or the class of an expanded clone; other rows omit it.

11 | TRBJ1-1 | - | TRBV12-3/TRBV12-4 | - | TGTGCCAGCACCCTGAGACGGAAAGCTTTCTTT | CASTLRRKAFF
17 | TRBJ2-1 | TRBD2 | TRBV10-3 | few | TGTGCCATCAGTGAGTCTTGGCTAGCGGACAAATACAATGAGCAGTTCTTC | CAISESWLADKYNEQFF
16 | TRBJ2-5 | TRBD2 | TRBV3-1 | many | TGTGCCAGCAGCCCCCCGACTAGCGGGGCTCAAGAGACCCAGTACTTC | CASSPPTSGAQETQYF
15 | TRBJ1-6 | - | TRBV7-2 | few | TGTGCCAGCAGCACGACAGGTCCCACTGGTTCACCCCTCCACTTT | CASSTTGPTGSPLHF
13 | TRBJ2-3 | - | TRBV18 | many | TGTGCCAGCTCACCTCGCAGAACAGATACGCAGTATTTT | CASSPRRTDTQYF
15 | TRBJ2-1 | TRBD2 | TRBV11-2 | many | TGTGCCAGCAGCACATCGGGACTAGCCCGCAATGAGCAGTTCTTC | CASSTSGLARNEQFF
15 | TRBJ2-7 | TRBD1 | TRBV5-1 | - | TGCGCCAGCAGCTTCCCGGGACAGGGCCCCTACGAGCAGTACTTC | CASSFPGQGPYEQYF
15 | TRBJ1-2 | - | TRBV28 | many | TGTGCCACCCAGCCCGAAAATCGACCCGCCTATGGCTACACCTTC | CATQPENRPAYGYTF
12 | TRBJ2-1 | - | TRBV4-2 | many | TGTGCCAGCAGCCGACGGAGCAATGAGCAGTTCTTC | CASSRRSNEQFF
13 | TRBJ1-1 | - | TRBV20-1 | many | TGCAGTGCTCCCAACGCAGGGGACGTGGAAGCTTTCTTT | CSAPNAGDVEAFF
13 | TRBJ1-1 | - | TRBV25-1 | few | TGTGCCAGCAGTGTATACGACAGGTCTGGGGCTTTCTTT | CASSVYDRSGAFF
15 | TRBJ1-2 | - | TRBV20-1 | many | TGCAGTGCTGGGGCGCAACAGGGCGCAAACTATGGCTACACCTTC | CSAGAQQGANYGYTF
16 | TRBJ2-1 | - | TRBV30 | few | TGTGCCTGGGAGGAGGGGGGGTTAAGCTCCTACAATGAGCAGTTCTTC | CAWEEGGLSSYNEQFF
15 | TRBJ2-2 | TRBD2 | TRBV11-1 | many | TGTGCCAGCAGCCCCCGACTAGCGCACACCGGGGAGCTGTTTTTT | CASSPRLAHTGELFF
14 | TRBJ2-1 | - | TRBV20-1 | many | TGCAGTGCTAGAGGACGGGAGTCCTACAATGAGCAGTTCTTC | CSARGRESYNEQFF
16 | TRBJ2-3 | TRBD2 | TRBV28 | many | TGTGCCAGCAGTTTAGGGACTAGCGGGATCACAGATACGCAGTATTTT | CASSLGTSGITDTQYF
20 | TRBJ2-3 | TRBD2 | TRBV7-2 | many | TGTGCCAGCAGCTTAGGGGCACTAGCGGGAGGTACCGGCATGGGAGATACGCAGTATTTT | CASSLGALAGGTGMGDTQYF
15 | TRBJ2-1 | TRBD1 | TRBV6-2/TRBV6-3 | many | TGTGCCAGCAGTTATTTCGGACAGGGCGACAATGAGCAGTTCTTC | CASSYFGQGDNEQFF